The sequence of this T cell receptor (beta chain) was determined in a study of blood T cell repertoires in COVID-19. Background on the study: PBMCs, B-cell-depleted T cells, or T cells were the source of the cDNA or gDNA that made up the material.

Germline V gene data show CDR1 as MNHEY and CDR2 as SMNVEV (reference sequence). Trimming removed 4 bases at V and 2 bases at J, with 9 bases between. The CDR3 spans 14 residues. This clone showed up just once. Original processing methods: Nucleated cell number was recorded as an estimate derived from reference gene primer amplification. Here immunoSEQ multiplex PCR was the method, and the copy in TCRdb shows in-frame clones only, minus some. V and J calls and clone size come straight from that table; D and trimming were deduced from the DNA. The sample includes about 38,000 clones, roughly 84% of them seen just once. Followed over time, Seattle patients had been enrolled while infection was active.

Sample: peripheral blood. V gene TRBV27 combines with J gene TRBJ1-5; D gene ambiguous. This sequence was found in a man between 60 and 75 years old with COVID-19, enrolled during active disease. CDR3 amino acids: CASSSRLGNQPQHF. The CDR3 nucleotides are TGTGCCAGCAGTTCCAGATTGGGCAATCAGCCCCAGCATTTT.